This TCR beta chain was profiled in a study of response to subunit inactivated influenza vaccine. TCRdb passed the RT-PCR reads through MiXCR, listing each CDR3 protein once. The profile shows 500,000 to 600,000 distinct CDR3 sequences, approximately 7.7% of them singletons. Germline CDR1 and CDR2: SEHNR and FQNEAQ (reference sequence). This CDR3 is 14 amino acids long. The ends were cut back, 5 bases at V and 0 bases at J, with 8 bases in the middle. The rearrangement uses TRBV7-9 and TRBJ2-1; no clear D. Specimen: PBMCs from blood, collected 23 to 25 months after vaccination. The TCR sequence derives from a man aged 45 to 70 who received an inactivated influenza vaccine. The CDR3 region is CASSTSSSYNEQFF. CDR3 sequence (DNA): TGTGCCAGCAGCACCTCGAGCTCCTACAATGAGCAGTTCTTC.